Listed below are T cell receptor beta chains from one sample, sequenced in a study of PD-1 blockade in classical Hodgkin lymphoma. Produced via immunoSEQ multiplex PCR; TCRdb's table is partial and in-frame only. This table has under 35,000 clones, 88% appearing once. The specimen was CD4+ T cells from blood. All receptors come from a human donor with classical Hodgkin lymphoma. Both conserved end residues are trimmed from each CDR3. The size field is filled for only some rows; it gives once, few, many or a size class.

cdr3_aa: ATSRARLAGGTGPDTQY; v_call: TRBV15; clone_size: -
cdr3_aa: ASSLFGGIVEAF; v_call: TRBV5-4; clone_size: few
cdr3_aa: ASSDGLAGDQY; v_call: TRBV5-4; clone_size: -
cdr3_aa: ASSQDSGGGYT; v_call: TRBV2; clone_size: few
cdr3_aa: ASSEALPWAAAGNEQF; v_call: TRBV2; clone_size: -
cdr3_aa: ASSWTRDHYGYT; v_call: TRBV2; clone_size: few
cdr3_aa: ASSPGTGNTGELF; v_call: TRBV7-9; clone_size: few
cdr3_aa: AWSSGGLYGYT; v_call: TRBV30; clone_size: -
cdr3_aa: AGRGPAQH; v_call: TRBV27; clone_size: few
cdr3_aa: ASSGPGTALNIQY; v_call: TRBV19; clone_size: -
cdr3_aa: ASSMAGDTGELF; v_call: TRBV5-1; clone_size: -
cdr3_aa: ASSPPGSNQPQH; v_call: TRBV6-5; clone_size: -
cdr3_aa: ASSLARTGANQPQH; v_call: TRBV7-8; clone_size: few
cdr3_aa: ASSSSGGEKLF; v_call: TRBV7-2; clone_size: -
cdr3_aa: ASSVGTIGNTIY; v_call: TRBV9; clone_size: -
cdr3_aa: AISFGAVDEQY; v_call: TRBV10-3; clone_size: -
cdr3_aa: ASSLEYEQY; v_call: TRBV28; clone_size: -
cdr3_aa: ASTTENYEQY; v_call: TRBV18; clone_size: -
cdr3_aa: ASSSGRSSYNEQF; v_call: TRBV7-2; clone_size: -
cdr3_aa: ASSEAATLGELF; v_call: TRBV6-1; clone_size: -
cdr3_aa: ASSKVWDTEAF; v_call: TRBV19; clone_size: few
cdr3_aa: ASSPPTGGATEAF; v_call: TRBV18; clone_size: -
cdr3_aa: SAGDSNEQF; v_call: TRBV20-1; clone_size: -
cdr3_aa: ARRTGSSNQPQH; v_call: TRBV19; clone_size: -
cdr3_aa: ASSLWKGNTEAF; v_call: TRBV28; clone_size: -
cdr3_aa: ASSLTGAGYT; v_call: TRBV13; clone_size: -
cdr3_aa: SVESLVGQGTGELF; v_call: TRBV29-1; clone_size: -
cdr3_aa: ASSEGTPGVDTQY; v_call: TRBV6-1; clone_size: -
cdr3_aa: ASSSRVTRAGEKLF; v_call: TRBV25-1; clone_size: -
cdr3_aa: ASSQRGLGAF; v_call: TRBV19; clone_size: -
cdr3_aa: ASSYSGSGANVLT; v_call: TRBV6-5; clone_size: -
cdr3_aa: AISEGVYEQY; v_call: TRBV10-3; clone_size: once
cdr3_aa: ASSYRGPGNYGYT; v_call: TRBV6-5; clone_size: -
cdr3_aa: ASSSFSGGGETQY; v_call: TRBV5-1; clone_size: -
cdr3_aa: ASSLGQGLLTNEKLF; v_call: TRBV5-4; clone_size: -
cdr3_aa: ASSQVGPANTIY; v_call: TRBV4-1; clone_size: -
cdr3_aa: ASSPPGQGNTGELF; v_call: TRBV18; clone_size: -
cdr3_aa: ASSQQGGRGKLF; v_call: TRBV7-9; clone_size: -
cdr3_aa: ASSPAGSGLAGRANEQF; v_call: TRBV28; clone_size: -
cdr3_aa: ASSISGYGYT; v_call: TRBV6-1; clone_size: -